This TCR beta chain was sequenced in a study of monozygotic twins with inflammatory bowel disease. For this clonotype: Its antigen is unidentified.

One entry per CDR3 protein, without DNA, is what TCRdb gives after re-calling the 5' RACE reads. This sample's table has nearly 450,000 distinct CDR3 sequences. CDR3 length equals 15 residues. The germline V gene encodes CDR1 DFQATT and CDR2 SNEGSKA (reference sequence). Study-wide findings and caveats: Using the inverse Simpson index, IBD patients had lower TCRbeta diversity than healthy co-twins. Twins classed as concordant or discordant showed no difference in repertoire similarity, possibly from limited power. Relative clonotype sharing with others was diminished in IBD patients versus healthy twins, particularly with disease activity.

Sequencing was done on a sample of blood. The chain employs TRBV20-1 and TRBJ1-2; TCRdb reports TRBD1, a call that lacks DNA to check it against. The sequence was obtained from a human donor with ulcerative colitis or Crohn's disease, or a healthy co-twin of an affected twin (not recorded which). The chain's CDR3 is CSATWRGQGSYGYTF.